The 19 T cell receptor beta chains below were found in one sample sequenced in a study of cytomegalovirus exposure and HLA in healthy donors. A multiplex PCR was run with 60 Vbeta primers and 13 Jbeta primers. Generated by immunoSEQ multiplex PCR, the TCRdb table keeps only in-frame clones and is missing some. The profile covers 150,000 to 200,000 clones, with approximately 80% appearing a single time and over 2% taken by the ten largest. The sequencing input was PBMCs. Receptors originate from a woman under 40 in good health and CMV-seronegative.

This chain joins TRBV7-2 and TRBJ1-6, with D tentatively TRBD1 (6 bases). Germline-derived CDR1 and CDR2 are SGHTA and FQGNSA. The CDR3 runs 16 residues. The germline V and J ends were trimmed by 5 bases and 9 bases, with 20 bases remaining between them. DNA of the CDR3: TGTGCCAGCAGCCCCCCCGGGGGGGCTGGAGTTTCACCCCTCCACTTT. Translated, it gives CASSPPGGAGVSPLHF. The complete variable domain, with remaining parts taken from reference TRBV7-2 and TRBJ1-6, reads GAGVSQSPSNKVTEKGKDVELRCDPISGHTALYWYRQSLGQGLEFLIYFQGNSAPDKSGLPSDRFSAERTGGSVSTLTIQRTQQEDSAVYLCASSPPGGAGVSPLHFGNGTRLTVT.

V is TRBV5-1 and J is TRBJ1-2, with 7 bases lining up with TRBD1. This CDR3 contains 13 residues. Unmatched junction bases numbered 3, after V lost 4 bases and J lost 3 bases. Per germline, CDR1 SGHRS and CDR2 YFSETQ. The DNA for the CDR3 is TGCGCCAGCAGCACGCAGGGGGACTATGGCTACACCTTC. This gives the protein CASSTQGDYGYTF. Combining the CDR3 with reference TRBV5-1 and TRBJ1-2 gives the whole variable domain KAGVTQTPRYLIKTRGQQVTLSCSPISGHRSVSWYQQTPGQGLQFLFEYFSETQRNKGNFPGRFSGRQFSNSRSEMNVSTLELGDSALYLCASSTQGDYGYTFGSGTRLTVV.

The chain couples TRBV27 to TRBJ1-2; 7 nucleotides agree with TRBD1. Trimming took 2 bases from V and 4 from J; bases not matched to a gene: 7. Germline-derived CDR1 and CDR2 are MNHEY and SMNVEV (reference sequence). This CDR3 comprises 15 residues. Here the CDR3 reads CASSLNGAGGYGYTF. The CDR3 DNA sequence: TGTGCCAGCAGTTTAAACGGGGCAGGGGGCTATGGCTACACCTTC.

This CDR3 is CASSLDTNTGELFF. CDR3 nucleotide sequence: TGTGCCAGCAGCTTAGACACCAACACCGGGGAGCTGTTTTTT. This chain uses TRBV7-9 with TRBJ2-2; D not resolved. CDR1 is SEHNR and CDR2 is FQNEAQ in the germline V gene (reference sequence). The CDR3 contains 14 residues. The germline V and J ends were trimmed by 1 base and 2 bases, with 5 bases remaining between them.

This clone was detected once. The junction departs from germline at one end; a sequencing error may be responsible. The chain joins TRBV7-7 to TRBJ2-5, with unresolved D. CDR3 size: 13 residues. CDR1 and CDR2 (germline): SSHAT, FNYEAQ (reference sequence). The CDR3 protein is CASSLSPQETQYF. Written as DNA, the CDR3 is TGTGCTAGCAGCTTAAGCCCCCAAGAGACCCAGTACTTC. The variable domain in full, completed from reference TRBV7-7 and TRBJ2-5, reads GAGVSQSPRYKVTKRGQDVTLRCDPISSHATLYWYQQALGQGPEFLTYFNYEAQPDKSGLPSDRFSAERPEGSISTLTIQRTEQRDSAMYRCASSLSPQETQYFGPGTRLLVL.

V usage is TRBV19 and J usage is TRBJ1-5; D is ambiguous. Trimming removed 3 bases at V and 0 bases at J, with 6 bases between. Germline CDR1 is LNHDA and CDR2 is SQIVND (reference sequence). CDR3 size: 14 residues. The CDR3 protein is CASSMRDSNQPQHF. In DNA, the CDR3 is TGTGCCAGTAGTATGCGGGATAGCAATCAGCCCCAGCATTTT.

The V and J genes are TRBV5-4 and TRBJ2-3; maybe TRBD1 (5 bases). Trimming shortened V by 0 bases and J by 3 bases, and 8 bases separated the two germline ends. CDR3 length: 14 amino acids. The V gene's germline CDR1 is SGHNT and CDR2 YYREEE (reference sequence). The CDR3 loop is CASSLGTGTDTQYF. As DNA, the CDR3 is TGTGCCAGCAGCTTGGGAACAGGTACAGATACGCAGTATTTT. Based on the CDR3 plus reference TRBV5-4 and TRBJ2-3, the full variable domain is ETGVTQSPTHLIKTRGQQVTLRCSSQSGHNTVSWYQQALGQGPQFIFQYYREEENGRGNFPPRFSGLQFPNYSSELNVNALELDDSALYLCASSLGTGTDTQYFGPGTRLTVL.

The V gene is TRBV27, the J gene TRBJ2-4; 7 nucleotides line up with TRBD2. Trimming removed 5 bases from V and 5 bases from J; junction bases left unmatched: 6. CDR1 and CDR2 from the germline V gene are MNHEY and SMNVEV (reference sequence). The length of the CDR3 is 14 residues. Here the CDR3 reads CASSPGTTENIQYF. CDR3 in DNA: TGTGCCAGCAGTCCGGGGACTACCGAAAACATTCAGTACTTC.

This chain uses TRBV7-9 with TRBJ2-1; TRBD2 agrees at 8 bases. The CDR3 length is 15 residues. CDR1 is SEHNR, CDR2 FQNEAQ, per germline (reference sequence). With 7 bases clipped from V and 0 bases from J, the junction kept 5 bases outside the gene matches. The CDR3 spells CASIKTSDSYNEQFF. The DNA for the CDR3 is TGTGCCAGCATCAAGACTAGCGACTCCTACAATGAGCAGTTCTTC.

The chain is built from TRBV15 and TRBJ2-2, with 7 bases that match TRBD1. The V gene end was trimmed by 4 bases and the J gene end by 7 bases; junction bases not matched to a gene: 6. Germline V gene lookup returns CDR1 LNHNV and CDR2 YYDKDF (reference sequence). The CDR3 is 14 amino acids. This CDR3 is CATSKGARNGELFF. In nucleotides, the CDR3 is TGTGCCACCAGCAAGGGGGCGCGTAACGGGGAGCTGTTTTTT.

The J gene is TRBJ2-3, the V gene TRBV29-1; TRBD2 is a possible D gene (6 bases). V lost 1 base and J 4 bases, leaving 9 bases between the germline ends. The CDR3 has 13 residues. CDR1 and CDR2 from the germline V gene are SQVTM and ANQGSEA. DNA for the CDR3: TGCAGCGTTGAAGTTGAGCGGGCAGATACGCAGTATTTT. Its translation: CSVEVERADTQYF.

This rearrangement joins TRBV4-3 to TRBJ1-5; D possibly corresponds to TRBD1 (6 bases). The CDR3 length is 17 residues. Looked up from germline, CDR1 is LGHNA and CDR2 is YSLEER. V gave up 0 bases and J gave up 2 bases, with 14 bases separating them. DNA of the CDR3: TGCGCCAGCAGCCAAGACCCTGCAGGGGTTGGCAATCAGCCCCAGCATTTT. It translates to CASSQDPAGVGNQPQHF.

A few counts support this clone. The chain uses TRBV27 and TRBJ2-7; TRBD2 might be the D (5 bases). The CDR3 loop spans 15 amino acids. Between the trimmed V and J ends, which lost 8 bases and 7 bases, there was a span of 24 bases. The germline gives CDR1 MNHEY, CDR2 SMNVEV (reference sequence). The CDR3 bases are TGTGCCAGCGGAGGATCAGGAAACCGGGTTTGGGAGCAGTACTTC. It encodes CASGGSGNRVWEQYF.

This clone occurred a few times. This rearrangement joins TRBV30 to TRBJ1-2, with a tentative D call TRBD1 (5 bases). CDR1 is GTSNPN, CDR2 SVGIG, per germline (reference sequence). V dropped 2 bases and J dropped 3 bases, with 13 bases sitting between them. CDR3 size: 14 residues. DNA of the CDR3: TGTGCCTGGAGTCTTTCCGACAGCGACTATGGCTACACCTTC. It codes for CAWSLSDSDYGYTF.

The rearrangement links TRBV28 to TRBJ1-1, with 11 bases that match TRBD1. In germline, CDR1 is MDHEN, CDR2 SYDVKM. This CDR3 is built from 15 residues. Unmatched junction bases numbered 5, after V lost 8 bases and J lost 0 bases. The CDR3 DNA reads TGTGCCAGCCAAGGACAGGGGGCTTTGAACACTGAAGCTTTCTTT. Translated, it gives CASQGQGALNTEAFF.

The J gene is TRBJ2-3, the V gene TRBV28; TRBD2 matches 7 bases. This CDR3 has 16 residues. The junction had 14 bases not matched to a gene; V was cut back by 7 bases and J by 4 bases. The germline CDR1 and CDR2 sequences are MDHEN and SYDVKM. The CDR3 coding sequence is TGTGCCAGCATATGGGGGGGTGGGTCAGAGGCAGATACGCAGTATTTT. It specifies CASIWGGGSEADTQYF.

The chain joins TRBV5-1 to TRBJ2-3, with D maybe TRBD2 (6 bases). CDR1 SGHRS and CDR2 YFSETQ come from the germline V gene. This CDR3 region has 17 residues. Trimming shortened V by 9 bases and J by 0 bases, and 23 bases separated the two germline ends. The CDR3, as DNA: TGCGCCAATATGCGGTTCAACCCCGCGGGAAGCACAGATACGCAGTATTTT. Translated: CANMRFNPAGSTDTQYF.

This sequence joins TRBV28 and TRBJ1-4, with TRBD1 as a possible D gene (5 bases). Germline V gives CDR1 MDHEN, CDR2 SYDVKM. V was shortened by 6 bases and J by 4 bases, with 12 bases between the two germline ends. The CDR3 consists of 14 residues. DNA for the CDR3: TGTGCCAGCAGCTCGACAGCGAATAATGAAAAACTGTTTTTT. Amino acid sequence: CASSSTANNEKLFF.

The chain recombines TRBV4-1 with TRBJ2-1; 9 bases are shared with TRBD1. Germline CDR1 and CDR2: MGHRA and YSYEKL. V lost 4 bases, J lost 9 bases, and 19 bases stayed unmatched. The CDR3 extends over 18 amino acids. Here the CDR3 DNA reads TGCGCCAGCAGCCGCATATGGGGGACAGGGAGGGTCACAACTGAGCAGTTCTTC. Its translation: CASSRIWGTGRVTTEQFF.